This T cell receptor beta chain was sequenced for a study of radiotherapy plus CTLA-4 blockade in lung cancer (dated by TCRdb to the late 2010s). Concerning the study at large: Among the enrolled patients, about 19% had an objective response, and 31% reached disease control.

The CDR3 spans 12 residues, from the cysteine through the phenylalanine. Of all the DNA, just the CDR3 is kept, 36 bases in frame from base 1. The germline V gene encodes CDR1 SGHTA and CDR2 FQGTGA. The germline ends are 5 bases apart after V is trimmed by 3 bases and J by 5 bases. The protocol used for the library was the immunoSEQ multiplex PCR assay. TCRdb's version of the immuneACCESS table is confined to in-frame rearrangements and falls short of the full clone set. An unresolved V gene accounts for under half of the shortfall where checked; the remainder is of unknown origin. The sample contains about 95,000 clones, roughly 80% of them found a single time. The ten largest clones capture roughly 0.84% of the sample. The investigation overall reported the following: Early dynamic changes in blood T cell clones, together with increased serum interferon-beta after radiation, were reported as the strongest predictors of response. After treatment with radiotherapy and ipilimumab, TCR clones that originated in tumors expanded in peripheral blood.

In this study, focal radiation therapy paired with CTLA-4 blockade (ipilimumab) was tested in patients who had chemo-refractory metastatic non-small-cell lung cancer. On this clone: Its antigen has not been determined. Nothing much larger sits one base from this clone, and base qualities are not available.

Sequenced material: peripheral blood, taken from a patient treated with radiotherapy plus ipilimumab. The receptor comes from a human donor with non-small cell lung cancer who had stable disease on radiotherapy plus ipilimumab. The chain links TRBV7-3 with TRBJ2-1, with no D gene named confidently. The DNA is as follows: TGTGCCAGCAGCTTGAGTAACAATGAGCAGTTCTTC. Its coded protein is CASSLSNNEQFF.